These T cell receptor beta chains were read from a single sample in a study of T cells after yellow fever vaccination. TCRdb independently ran MiXCR on the 5' RACE reads; one entry per CDR3 protein. The sample has a few hundred thousand distinct CDR3 sequences, roughly a sixth seen once. The sample here was PBMCs, taken before the yellow fever booster vaccination. The origin of the receptors is a man between 18 and 29 years old who received the YFV17D yellow fever vaccine. CDR3s include the opening cysteine and the closing phenylalanine or tryptophan. D genes are given only for firm matches. Size values are once, few and many counts, or a class for expanded clones, and some rows have none.

J	size	V	D	DNA	CDR3
TRBJ1-1	-	TRBV29-1	-	TGCAGCGTCAAGCGGTTAGGCGGTGAAGCTTTCTTT	CSVKRLGGEAFF
TRBJ2-2	many	TRBV29-1	-	TGCAGCGTTCGAAGCGGACTCGCGAACACCGGGGAGCTGTTTTTT	CSVRSGLANTGELFF
TRBJ1-1	few	TRBV5-1	TRBD1	TGCGCCAGCAGCTGGAACCCAGGGGGCACTGAAGCTTTCTTT	CASSWNPGGTEAFF
TRBJ1-5	-	TRBV5-1	-	TGCGCCAGCAGCCCCCAGGGAACTCAGCCCCAGCATTTT	CASSPQGTQPQHF
TRBJ1-5	few	TRBV12-3/TRBV12-4	TRBD1	TGTGCCAGCAGTTTTTCGGGGGGGACAGGGCAGCCCCAGCATTTT	CASSFSGGTGQPQHF
TRBJ2-2	few	TRBV4-3	-	TGCGCCAGCAGAAAGGGGACCGGGGAGCTGTTTTTT	CASRKGTGELFF
TRBJ2-3	-	TRBV29-1	-	TGCAGCGTTGAAGAAAGGGGAGATACGCAGTATTTT	CSVEERGDTQYF
TRBJ2-2	few	TRBV12-3/TRBV12-4	TRBD1	TGTGCCAGCAGGGGGGCGGACAGGGCACTCACCGGGGAGCTGTTTTTT	CASRGADRALTGELFF
TRBJ1-1	-	TRBV7-8	TRBD1	TGTGCCAGCAGCTTTACAGGGGGGAACACTGAAGCTTTCTTT	CASSFTGGNTEAFF
TRBJ2-1	-	TRBV4-3	-	TGCGCCAGCGGGGGAGGAAAGGGCGCGAGATACAATGAGCAGTTCTTC	CASGGGKGARYNEQFF
TRBJ1-1	few	TRBV5-1	-	TGCGCCAGCAGCTTGGGGTGGGGCGAGGTCACTGAAGCTTTCTTT	CASSLGWGEVTEAFF
TRBJ1-2	few	TRBV4-1	TRBD1	TGCGCCAGCAGCCAAGGGGCCTCGACAGGGAGCGGCTACACCTTC	CASSQGASTGSGYTF
TRBJ1-1	-	TRBV7-2	TRBD1	TGTGCCAGCAGCTTAGGCGGACAGGGCATGAACACTGAAGCTTTCTTT	CASSLGGQGMNTEAFF
TRBJ2-3	-	TRBV3-1	-	TGTGCCAGCAGGTCTTCTGTTGGAGATACGCAGTATTTT	CASRSSVGDTQYF
TRBJ1-2	-	TRBV6-2/TRBV6-3	-	TGTGCCAGCAGGCTCGACAAACTCTATGGCTACACCTTC	CASRLDKLYGYTF
TRBJ2-5	few	TRBV29-1	TRBD2	TGCAGCGTCGAACTAGCGGGGAGCCAAGAGACCCAGTACTTC	CSVELAGSQETQYF
TRBJ2-3	-	TRBV7-3	TRBD2	TGTGCCAGCAGCATAGCGGGGTACCCCACAGATACGCAGTATTTT	CASSIAGYPTDTQYF
TRBJ2-7	-	TRBV6-6	-	TGTGCCAGCATGGAGGGGGCGGGAGAGCAGTACTTC	CASMEGAGEQYF
TRBJ1-1	few	TRBV7-9	-	TGTGCCAGCAGCTTAGGGGACGCCCGGACCACTGAAGCTTTCTTT	CASSLGDARTTEAFF
TRBJ1-5	few	TRBV3-1	-	TGTGCCAGCAGCCAAGATTCGGGGCGGCTCCAGCATTTT	CASSQDSGRLQHF
TRBJ1-4	-	TRBV20-1	TRBD1	TGCAGTGCTAACTTGGACAGGATTAATGAAAAACTGTTTTTT	CSANLDRINEKLFF
TRBJ2-2	few	TRBV9	-	TGTGCCAGCAGCGGTAGACCCAGACAGGCAGACACCGGGGAGCTGTTTTTT	CASSGRPRQADTGELFF
TRBJ2-1	-	TRBV4-3	-	TGCGCCAGCAGCCAAGATGGGCAGGGTGATGAGCAGTTCTTC	CASSQDGQGDEQFF
TRBJ2-2	-	TRBV4-3	TRBD1	TGCGCCAGCAGCCAAGATTATAGGACAGGGGGCAACACCGGGGAGCTGTTTTTT	CASSQDYRTGGNTGELFF
TRBJ2-7	-	TRBV4-3	TRBD1	TGCGCCAGCAGCCCATGGCCGGGGACAGGGTTGGACGAGCAGTACTTC	CASSPWPGTGLDEQYF